This T cell receptor (beta chain) was recovered during a study of blood T cell repertoires in COVID-19. Study-wide context: Material from acute and convalescent COVID-19 was sourced from the United States, Italy and Spain. T cells, B-cell-depleted T cells, or PBMCs supplied cDNA or gDNA.

In the original workflow: Scientists estimated how many nucleated cells there were by amplifying reference gene primers. Repertoires were generated with immunoSEQ multiplex PCR, while TCRdb's copy carries only in-frame clones and drops some. That table furnishes V, J and clone size, whereas the DNA furnished D and trimming. The top ten hold around 30% of the sample, which has fewer than 40,000 clones, about 91% seen once. Material: peripheral blood. The clonotype comes from a man aged 80 or over with acute or convalescent COVID-19.

The DNA of the CDR3 is TGTGCCAGCAATCGGGACAGGGGAAGTGAAAAACTGTTTTTT. It is translated as CASNRDRGSEKLFF. The chain recombines TRBV28 with TRBJ1-4; 10 bases are shared with TRBD1. Germline values: CDR1 MDHEN, CDR2 SYDVKM. The CDR3 covers 14 residues. With 7 bases clipped from V and 7 bases from J, the junction kept 6 bases outside the gene matches.